Listed here are 4 T cell receptor beta chains from one sample, sequenced in a study of OX40 agonist ivuxolimab in advanced cancers. Generated by immunoSEQ multiplex PCR, the TCRdb table keeps only in-frame clones and is missing some. The sample yields 83,000 or so clones, 65% to 85% seen once. This specimen consisted of CD4+ or CD8+ T cells sorted from blood, obtained in a trial of the OX40 agonist ivuxolimab. These receptors were collected from an adult with an advanced solid tumor such as melanoma, head and neck, liver or kidney cancer.

This clone was counted a single time. V gene TRBV6-1 combines with J gene TRBJ1-2; no firm D call. The CDR3 consists of 13 residues. V was clipped by 6 bases and J by 2 bases, with 10 bases between them. CDR1 and CDR2 from the germline V gene are MNHNS and SASEGT. The CDR3, as DNA: TGTGCCAGCAGGACCGACGGGAACTATGGCTACACCTTC. Protein product: CASRTDGNYGYTF.

This CDR3 reads CASSLVGISNGYTF. The CDR3 DNA sequence: TGTGCCAGCAGCTTGGTAGGGATCTCTAATGGCTACACCTTC. The V gene is TRBV5-4, the J gene TRBJ1-2; D gene unclear. CDR1 and CDR2 (germline): SGHNT, YYREEE (reference sequence). Deletions cut 0 bases from V and 6 bases from J, with 12 bases between. The CDR3 has 14 amino acids.

This chain links TRBV11-3 with TRBJ1-1; D remains unclear. The CDR3 consists of 15 residues. Germline assignment: CDR1 SGHNT and CDR2 YENEEA. The V and J ends lost 5 bases and 4 bases respectively, with 17 bases between them. The CDR3: CASSRDSGPTTEAFF. The CDR3, as DNA: TGTGCCAGCAGCCGAGATTCTGGACCGACCACTGAAGCTTTCTTT. The full variable domain, rest sourced from reference TRBV11-3 and TRBJ1-1, is EAGVVQSPRYKIIEKKQPVAFWCNPISGHNTLYWYLQNLGQGPELLIRYENEEAVDDSQLPKDRFSAERLKGVDSTLKIQPAELGDSAVYLCASSRDSGPTTEAFFGQGTRLTVV.

Of note for this clone: A read error may account for a junction end that differs from germline. The rearrangement joins TRBV7-7 to TRBJ2-1; D remains ambiguous. Germline assignment: CDR1 SSHAT and CDR2 FNYEAQ (reference sequence). This CDR3 region has 12 residues. CDR3 nucleotide sequence: TGTGCTAGCAGCTTAGAATACGGTGAGCAGTTCTTC. Residues: CASSLEYGEQFF.